This T cell receptor (beta chain) was recovered during a study of OX40 agonist ivuxolimab in advanced cancers. Study overall: Ivuxolimab is an agonistic anti-OX40 (CD134) antibody, and patients were treated with it.

The protocol was immunoSEQ multiplex PCR, while the TCRdb copy is restricted to in-frame clones and leaves out a portion. The sample lists fewer than 95,000 clones, about nine tenths occurring once. This receptor was taken from an adult with an advanced solid tumor such as melanoma, head and neck, liver or kidney cancer. The sample in question was CD4+ or CD8+ T cells sorted from blood, obtained in a trial of the OX40 agonist ivuxolimab.

CDR3 coding DNA: TGTGCCAGCAGTGAAAGACCGAACTATGGCTACACCTTC. Amino acid sequence: CASSERPNYGYTF. This sequence joins TRBV6-5 and TRBJ1-2; D ambiguous. From germline, CDR1 is MNHEY and CDR2 SVGAGI. This CDR3 comprises 13 residues. Trimming took 5 bases from V and 2 from J, leaving 9 bases between them.